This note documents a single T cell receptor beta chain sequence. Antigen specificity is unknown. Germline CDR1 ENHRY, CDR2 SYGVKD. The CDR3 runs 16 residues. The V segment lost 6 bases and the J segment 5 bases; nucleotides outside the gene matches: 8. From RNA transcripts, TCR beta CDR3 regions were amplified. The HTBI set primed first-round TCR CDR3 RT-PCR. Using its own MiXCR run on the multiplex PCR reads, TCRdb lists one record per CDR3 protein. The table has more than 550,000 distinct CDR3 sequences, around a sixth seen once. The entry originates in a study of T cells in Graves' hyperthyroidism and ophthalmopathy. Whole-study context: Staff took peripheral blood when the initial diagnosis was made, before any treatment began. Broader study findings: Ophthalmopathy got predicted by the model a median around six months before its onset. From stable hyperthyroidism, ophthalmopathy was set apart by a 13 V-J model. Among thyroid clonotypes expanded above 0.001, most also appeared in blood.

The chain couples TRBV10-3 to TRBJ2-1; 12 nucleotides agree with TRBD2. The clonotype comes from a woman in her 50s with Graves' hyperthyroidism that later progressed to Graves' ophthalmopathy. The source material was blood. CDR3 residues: CAISPRLAGADNEQFF. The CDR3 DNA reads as TGTGCCATCAGCCCACGACTAGCGGGGGCCGACAATGAGCAGTTCTTC.